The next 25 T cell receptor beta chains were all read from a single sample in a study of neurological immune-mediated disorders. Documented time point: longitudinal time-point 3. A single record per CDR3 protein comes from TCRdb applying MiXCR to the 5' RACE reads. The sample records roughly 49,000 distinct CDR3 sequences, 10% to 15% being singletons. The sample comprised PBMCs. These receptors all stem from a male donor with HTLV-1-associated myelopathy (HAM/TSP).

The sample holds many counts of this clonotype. The DNA of the CDR3 is TGCAGCGTTATTGGGGTCGCTAGCACAGATACGCAGTATTTT. This gives the protein CSVIGVASTDTQYF. The chain links TRBV29-1 to TRBJ2-3, with no clear D. The length of the CDR3 is 14 residues. Per the germline V gene, CDR1 is SQVTM and CDR2 is ANQGSEA. V gave up 5 bases and J gave up 0 bases, with 12 bases separating them.

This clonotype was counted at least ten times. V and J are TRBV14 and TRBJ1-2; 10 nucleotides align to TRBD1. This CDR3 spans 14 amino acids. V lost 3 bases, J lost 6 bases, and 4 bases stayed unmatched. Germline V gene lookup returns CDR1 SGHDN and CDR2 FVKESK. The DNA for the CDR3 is TGTGCCAGCAGCCAGGACAGGGGGTACGATGGCTACACCTTC. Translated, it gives CASSQDRGYDGYTF.

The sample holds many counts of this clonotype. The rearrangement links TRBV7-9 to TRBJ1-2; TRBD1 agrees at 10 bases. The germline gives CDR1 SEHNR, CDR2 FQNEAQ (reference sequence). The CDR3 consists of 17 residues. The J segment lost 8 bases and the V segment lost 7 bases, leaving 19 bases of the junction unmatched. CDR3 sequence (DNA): TGTGCCAGCACCCTAGGATTGACAGGGGGCCTATTGGTGGGCTACACCTTC. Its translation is CASTLGLTGGLLVGYTF.

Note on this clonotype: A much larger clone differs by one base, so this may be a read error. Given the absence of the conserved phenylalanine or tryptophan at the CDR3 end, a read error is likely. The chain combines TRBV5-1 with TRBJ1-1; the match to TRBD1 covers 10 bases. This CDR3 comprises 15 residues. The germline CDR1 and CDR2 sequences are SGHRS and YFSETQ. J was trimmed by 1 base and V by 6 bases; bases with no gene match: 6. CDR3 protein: CASIRQGASNTEAFY. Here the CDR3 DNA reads TGCGCCAGCATTCGACAGGGGGCCTCGAACACTGAAGCTTTCTAT.

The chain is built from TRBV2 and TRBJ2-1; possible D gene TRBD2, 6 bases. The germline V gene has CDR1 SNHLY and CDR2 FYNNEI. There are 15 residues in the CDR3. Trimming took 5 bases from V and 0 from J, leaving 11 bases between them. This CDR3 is CASSSGTLSYNEQFF. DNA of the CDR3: TGTGCCAGCAGTTCAGGGACTCTCTCCTACAATGAGCAGTTCTTC.

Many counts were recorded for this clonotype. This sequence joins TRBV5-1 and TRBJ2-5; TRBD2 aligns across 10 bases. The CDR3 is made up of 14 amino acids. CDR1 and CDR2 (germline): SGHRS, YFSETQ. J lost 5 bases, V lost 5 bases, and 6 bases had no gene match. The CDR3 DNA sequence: TGCGCCAGCAGTAAGACTAGCGGGTATGAGACCCAGTACTTC. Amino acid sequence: CASSKTSGYETQYF. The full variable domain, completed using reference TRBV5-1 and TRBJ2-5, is KAGVTQTPRYLIKTRGQQVTLSCSPISGHRSVSWYQQTPGQGLQFLFEYFSETQRNKGNFPGRFSGRQFSNSRSEMNVSTLELGDSALYLCASSKTSGYETQYFGPGTRLLVL.

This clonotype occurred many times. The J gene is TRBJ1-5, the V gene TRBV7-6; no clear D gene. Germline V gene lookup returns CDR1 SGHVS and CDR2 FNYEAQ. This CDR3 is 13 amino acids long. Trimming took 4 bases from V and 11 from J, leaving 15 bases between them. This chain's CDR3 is CASSSRAGSSQHF. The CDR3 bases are TGTGCCAGCAGCTCTCGGGCGGGAAGTTCCCAGCATTTT.

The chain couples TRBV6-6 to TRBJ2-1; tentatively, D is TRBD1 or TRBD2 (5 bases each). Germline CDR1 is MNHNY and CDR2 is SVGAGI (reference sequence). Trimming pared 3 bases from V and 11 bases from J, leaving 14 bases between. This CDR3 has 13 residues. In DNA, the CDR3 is TGTGCCAGCAGTTATGGGGGTCGGGATAAGCAGTTCTTC. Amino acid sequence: CASSYGGRDKQFF.

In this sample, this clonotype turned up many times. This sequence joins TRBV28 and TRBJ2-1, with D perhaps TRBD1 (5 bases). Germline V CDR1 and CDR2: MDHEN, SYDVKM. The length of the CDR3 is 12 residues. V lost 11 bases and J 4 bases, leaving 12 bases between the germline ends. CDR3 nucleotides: TGTGCCGCTTCGGACATTTACAATGAGCAGTTCTTC. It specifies CAASDIYNEQFF.

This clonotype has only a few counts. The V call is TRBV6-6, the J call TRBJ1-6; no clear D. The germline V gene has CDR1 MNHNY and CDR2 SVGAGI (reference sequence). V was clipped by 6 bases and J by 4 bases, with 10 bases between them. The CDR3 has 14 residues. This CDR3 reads CASSNDIYNSPLHF. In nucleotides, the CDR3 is TGTGCCAGCAGCAACGACATTTATAATTCACCCCTCCACTTT.

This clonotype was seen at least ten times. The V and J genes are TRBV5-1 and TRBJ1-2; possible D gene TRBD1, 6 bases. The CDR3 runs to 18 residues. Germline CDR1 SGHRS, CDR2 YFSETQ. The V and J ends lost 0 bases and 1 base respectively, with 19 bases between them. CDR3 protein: CASSLDGTPYNNNYGYTF. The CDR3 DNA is TGCGCCAGCAGCTTGGACGGGACACCCTACAATAATAACTATGGCTACACCTTC.

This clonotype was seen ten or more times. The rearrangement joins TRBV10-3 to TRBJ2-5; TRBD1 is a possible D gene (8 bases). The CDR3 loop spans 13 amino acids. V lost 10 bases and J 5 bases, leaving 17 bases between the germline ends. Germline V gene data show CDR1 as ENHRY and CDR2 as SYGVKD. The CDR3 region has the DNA TGTGCCAGAAGCGGGACAGGCCCTGAGACCCAGTACTTC. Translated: CARSGTGPETQYF.

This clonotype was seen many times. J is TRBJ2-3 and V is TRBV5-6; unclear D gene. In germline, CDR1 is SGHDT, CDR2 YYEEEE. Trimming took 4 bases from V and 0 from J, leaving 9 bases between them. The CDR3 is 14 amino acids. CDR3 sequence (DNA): TGTGCCAGCAGCCCTCGGGCTAGCACAGATACGCAGTATTTT. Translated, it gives CASSPRASTDTQYF.

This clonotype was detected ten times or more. The CDR3: CASSYWKSPDTQYF. CDR3 sequence (DNA): TGTGCCAGCAGTTACTGGAAATCGCCAGATACGCAGTATTTT. The rearrangement uses TRBV6-2 or TRBV6-3 and TRBJ2-3; the D is unclear. CDR1 and CDR2 (germline): MNHEY, SVGEGT. V shed 1 base and J shed 4 bases, with 9 bases lying between them. This CDR3 spans 14 amino acids.

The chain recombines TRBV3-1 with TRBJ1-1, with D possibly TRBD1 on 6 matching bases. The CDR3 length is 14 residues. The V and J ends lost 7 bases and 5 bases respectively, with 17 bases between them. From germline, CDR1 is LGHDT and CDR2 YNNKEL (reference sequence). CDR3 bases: TGTGCCAGCACACAACAGGGAATGGGAACTGAAGCTTTCTTT. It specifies CASTQQGMGTEAFF.

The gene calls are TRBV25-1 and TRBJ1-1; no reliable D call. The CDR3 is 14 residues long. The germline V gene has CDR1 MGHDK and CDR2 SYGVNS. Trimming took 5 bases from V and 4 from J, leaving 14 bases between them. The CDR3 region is CASSSQVSSTEAFF. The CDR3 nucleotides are TGTGCCAGCAGTTCGCAGGTATCGTCCACTGAAGCTTTCTTT.

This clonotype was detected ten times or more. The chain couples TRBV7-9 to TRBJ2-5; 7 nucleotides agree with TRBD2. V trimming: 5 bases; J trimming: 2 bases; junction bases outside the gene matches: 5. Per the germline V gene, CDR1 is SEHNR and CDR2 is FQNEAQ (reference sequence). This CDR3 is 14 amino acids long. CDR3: CASSQAREQETQYF. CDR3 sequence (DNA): TGTGCCAGCAGCCAGGCGCGGGAGCAAGAGACCCAGTACTTC.

Here the CDR3 reads CAISEHRGQGQPQHF. CDR3 sequence (DNA): TGTGCCATCAGTGAGCATAGGGGGCAAGGTCAGCCCCAGCATTTT. The genes are TRBV10-3 and TRBJ1-5, with 7 bases that match TRBD1. CDR3 size: 15 residues. Trimming took 2 bases from V and 6 from J; bases not matched to a gene: 7. Germline CDR1 is ENHRY and CDR2 is SYGVKD.

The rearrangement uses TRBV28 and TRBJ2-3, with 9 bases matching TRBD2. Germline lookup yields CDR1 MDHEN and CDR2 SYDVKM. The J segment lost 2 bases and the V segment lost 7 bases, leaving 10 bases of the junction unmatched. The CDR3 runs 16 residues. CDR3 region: CASNSPRTSATDTQYF. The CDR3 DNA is TGTGCCAGCAATTCCCCCAGGACTAGCGCCACAGATACGCAGTATTTT.

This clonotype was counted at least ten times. The CDR3 DNA reads as TGTGCCAGCAGGGGGGCCCAGGGTACGCAGTATTTT. Translated: CASRGAQGTQYF. The chain joins TRBV25-1 to TRBJ2-3; D possibly corresponds to TRBD1 (6 bases). Germline CDR1 MGHDK, CDR2 SYGVNS. The CDR3 consists of 12 residues. V shed 6 bases and J shed 8 bases, with 12 bases lying between them.

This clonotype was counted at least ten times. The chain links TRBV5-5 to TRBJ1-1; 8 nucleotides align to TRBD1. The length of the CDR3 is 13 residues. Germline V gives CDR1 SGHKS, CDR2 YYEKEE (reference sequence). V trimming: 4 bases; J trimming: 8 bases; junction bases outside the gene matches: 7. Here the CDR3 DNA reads TGTGCCAGCAGCGGGGCGGGGACAGGCGAAGCTTTCTTT. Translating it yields CASSGAGTGEAFF.

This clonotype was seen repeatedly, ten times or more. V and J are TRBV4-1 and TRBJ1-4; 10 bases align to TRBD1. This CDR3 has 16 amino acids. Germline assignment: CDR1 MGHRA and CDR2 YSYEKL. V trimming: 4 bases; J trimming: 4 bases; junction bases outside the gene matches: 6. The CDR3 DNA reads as TGCGCCAGCAGCCTCAGACAGGGGGCAGATAATGAAAAACTGTTTTTT. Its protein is CASSLRQGADNEKLFF.

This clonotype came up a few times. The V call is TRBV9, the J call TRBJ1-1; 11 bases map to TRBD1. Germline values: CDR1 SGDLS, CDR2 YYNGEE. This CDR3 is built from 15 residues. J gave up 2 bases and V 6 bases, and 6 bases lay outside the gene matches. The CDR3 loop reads CASTRTGGINTEAFF. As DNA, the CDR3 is TGTGCCAGCACGCGGACAGGGGGCATTAACACTGAAGCTTTCTTT.

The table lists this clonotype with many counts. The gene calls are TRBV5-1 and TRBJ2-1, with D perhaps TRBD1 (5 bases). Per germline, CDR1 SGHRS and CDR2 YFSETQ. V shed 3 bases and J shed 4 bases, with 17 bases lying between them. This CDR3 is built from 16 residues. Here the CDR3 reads CASSSEPTSGYNEQFF. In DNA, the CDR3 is TGCGCCAGCAGCTCGGAGCCTACCTCAGGGTACAATGAGCAGTTCTTC.

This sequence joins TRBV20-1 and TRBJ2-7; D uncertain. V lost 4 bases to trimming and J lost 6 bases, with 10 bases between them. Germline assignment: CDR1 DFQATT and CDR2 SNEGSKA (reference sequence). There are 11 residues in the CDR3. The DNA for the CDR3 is TGCAGTGCTAACCTCCACGGCGAGCAGTACTTC. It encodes CSANLHGEQYF.